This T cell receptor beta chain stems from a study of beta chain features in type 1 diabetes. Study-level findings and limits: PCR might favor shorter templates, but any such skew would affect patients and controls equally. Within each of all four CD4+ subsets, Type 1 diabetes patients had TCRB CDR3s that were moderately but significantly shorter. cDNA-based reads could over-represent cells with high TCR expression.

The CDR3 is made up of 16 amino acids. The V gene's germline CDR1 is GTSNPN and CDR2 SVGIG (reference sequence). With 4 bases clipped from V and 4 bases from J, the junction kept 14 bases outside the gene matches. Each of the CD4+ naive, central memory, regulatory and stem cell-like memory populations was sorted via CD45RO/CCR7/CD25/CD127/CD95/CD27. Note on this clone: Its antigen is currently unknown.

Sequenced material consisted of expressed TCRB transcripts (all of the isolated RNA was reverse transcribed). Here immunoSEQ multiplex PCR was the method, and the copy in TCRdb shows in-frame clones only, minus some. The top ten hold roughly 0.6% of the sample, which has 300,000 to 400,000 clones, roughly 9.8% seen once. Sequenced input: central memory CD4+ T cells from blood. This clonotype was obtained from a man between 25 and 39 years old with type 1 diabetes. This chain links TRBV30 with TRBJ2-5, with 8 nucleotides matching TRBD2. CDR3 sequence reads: CAWTQRGGRSTETQYF. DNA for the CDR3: TGTGCCTGGACCCAACGCGGGGGGAGGAGTACAGAGACCCAGTACTTC.